This TCR beta chain was sequenced for a study of cytomegalovirus exposure and HLA in healthy donors. As for the study in general: Around 80 million unique TCR sequences came from HLA-typed donors in an early release. Study results and limitations: Cytomegalovirus association was assigned to about 180 TCR beta chains. In vitro testing confirmed a few CMV-associated chains as specific for CMV antigens.

Comment on this clone: Antigen unknown.

PCR primers comprised 60 Vbeta and 13 Jbeta primers. Assay used: immunoSEQ multiplex PCR; TCRdb lists only in-frame clones, some missing. In the table there are roughly 100,000 clones, around 74% of which are singletons. This receptor was obtained from a middle-aged man in good health and CMV-seronegative. Sequencing was carried out using PBMCs.

The CDR3 nucleotides read TGTGCCAGCAGCTTAGGTGTACAGTACTACGAGCAGTACTTC. Translated, it gives CASSLGVQYYEQYF. V is TRBV7-9 and J is TRBJ2-7; D unclear. The V end was cut by 1 base, the J end by 3 bases, with 10 bases between. Germline V lookup: CDR1 SEHNR, CDR2 FQNEAQ (reference sequence). The CDR3 totals 14 residues.